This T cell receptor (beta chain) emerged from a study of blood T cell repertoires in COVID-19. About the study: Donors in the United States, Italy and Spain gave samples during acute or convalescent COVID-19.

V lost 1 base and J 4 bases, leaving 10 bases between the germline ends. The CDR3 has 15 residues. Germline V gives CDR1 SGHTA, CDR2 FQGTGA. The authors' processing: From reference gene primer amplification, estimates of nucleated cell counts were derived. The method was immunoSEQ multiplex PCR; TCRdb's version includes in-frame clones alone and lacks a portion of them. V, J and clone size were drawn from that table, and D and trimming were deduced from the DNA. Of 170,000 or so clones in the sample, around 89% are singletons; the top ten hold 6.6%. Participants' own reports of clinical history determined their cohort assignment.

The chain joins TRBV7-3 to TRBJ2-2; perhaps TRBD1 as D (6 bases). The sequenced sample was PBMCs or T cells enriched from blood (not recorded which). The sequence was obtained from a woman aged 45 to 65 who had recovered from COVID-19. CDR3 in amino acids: CASSLRQGSTGELFF. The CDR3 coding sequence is TGTGCCAGCAGCTTAAGGCAGGGGAGCACCGGGGAGCTGTTTTTT.